The T cell receptor (beta chain) described here comes from a study of OX40 agonist ivuxolimab in advanced cancers. Study-wide context: Each dose-escalation patient presented with hepatocellular carcinoma, melanoma, renal cell or head and neck cancer. Broader study findings: At 0.1 to 3.0 mg/kg, clonal expansion of CD4+ and CD8+ blood T cells had occurred by week 6.

V gave up 4 bases and J gave up 4 bases, with 12 bases separating them. From germline, CDR1 is SGHTS and CDR2 YDEGEE. The CDR3 runs to 13 residues. This clone came up once. Its antigen remains unknown. Measured with immunoSEQ multiplex PCR; TCRdb has only the in-frame clones, and not every one. The sample has about 48,000 clones, 85% seen once. The sample consisted of CD4+ or CD8+ T cells sorted from blood, taken in a trial of the OX40 agonist ivuxolimab. This TCR was recovered from an adult with an advanced solid tumor such as melanoma, head and neck, liver or kidney cancer. The V gene is TRBV5-8, the J gene TRBJ2-7; perhaps D is TRBD1 or TRBD2 (6 bases each). Written as DNA, the CDR3 is TGTGCCAGCAGCCCGCGGGACACTTACGAGCAGTACTTC. Translation: CASSPRDTYEQYF.